Listed below are T cell receptor beta chains from one sample, sequenced in a study of vaccination effects on CD4 cells after COVID-19. Antigens for these TCRs are unknown. The protocol was immunoSEQ multiplex PCR, while the TCRdb copy is restricted to in-frame clones and leaves out a portion. The sample holds about 52,000 clones; about four fifths are singletons and the top ten take 6%. The specimen comprised CD4+ T cells from PBMCs cultured with HCoV-OC43 spike peptides, sampled before COVID-19 vaccination. The origin of the receptors is a human donor who received a COVID-19 vaccine. Each CDR3 is given with its conserved first and last residue. The order of the fields is clone size, J gene, D gene, V gene, CDR3 DNA, CDR3 protein. A D gene is named only where the DNA matches it firmly. The size entry is marked missing in some rows and otherwise reads once, few, many or a size class.

.	TRBJ2-5	TRBD2	TRBV6-6	TGTGCCAGCAGTTACGTATCGGGGGGGCAGGGAGAGACCCAGTACTTC	CASSYVSGGQGETQYF
.	TRBJ2-2	TRBD1	TRBV27	TGTGCCAGCAGTCCATGGACAGGGAAGGGAACCGGGGAGCTGTTTTTT	CASSPWTGKGTGELFF
few	TRBJ1-2	.	TRBV5-1	TGCGCCAGCAGCCCTACAGGGACTAACTATGGCTACACCTTC	CASSPTGTNYGYTF
.	TRBJ1-1	TRBD1	TRBV5-8	TGTGCCAGCAGCTTGGGTGTGGAACGACAGGGGACGAGTCACACTGAAGCTTTCTTT	CASSLGVERQGTSHTEAFF
.	TRBJ1-3	.	TRBV21-1	TGTGCCATCTTTGAGGGTCAGGGGGCTGGAAACACCATATATTTT	CAIFEGQGAGNTIYF
.	TRBJ1-2	.	TRBV21-1	TGTGCCAGCAGCAAAGACGTGATCAACTATGGCTACACCTTC	CASSKDVINYGYTF
.	TRBJ1-1	.	TRBV6-5	TGTGCCAGCAGTCCTCAGGTAAACACTGAAGCTTTCTTT	CASSPQVNTEAFF
once	TRBJ1-1	.	TRBV11-2	TGTGCCAGCAGCTTCTTTTCCTCCACTGAAGCTTTCTTT	CASSFFSSTEAFF
.	TRBJ1-2	.	TRBV6-2/TRBV6-3	TGTGCCAGCACCCCAGGGACTTGGTATGGCTACACCTTC	CASTPGTWYGYTF
few	TRBJ1-3	.	TRBV12-3/TRBV12-4	TGTGCCAGCAGTTACCCCGGAAACACCATATATTTT	CASSYPGNTIYF
few	TRBJ1-3	.	TRBV18	TGTGCCAGCTCACCAGCCAGGAGCTCTGGAAACACCATATATTTT	CASSPARSSGNTIYF
.	TRBJ2-5	.	TRBV6-5	TGTGCCAGCAGTTACGGCCCGGGACCTCCTCAAGAGACCCAGTACTTC	CASSYGPGPPQETQYF
.	TRBJ1-1	TRBD1	TRBV19	TGTGCCAGTAGTATAATGGGGACAGGGAATGAAGGCACTGAAGCTTTCTTT	CASSIMGTGNEGTEAFF
.	TRBJ2-5	.	TRBV12-3/TRBV12-4	TGTGCCAGCAGTGCCCTGGGGGAGACCCAGTACTTC	CASSALGETQYF
.	TRBJ1-3	.	TRBV19	TGTGCCAGTAGTGTGTACATCGGGGGAAACACCATATATTTT	CASSVYIGGNTIYF
.	TRBJ2-5	TRBD2	TRBV19	TGTGCCAGTAGTACATTCTCCGGGACTAGCGGGGGGCGGCAGTACTTC	CASSTFSGTSGGRQYF
.	TRBJ1-2	TRBD1	TRBV28	TGTGCCAGCAGCTATCCGGGACAGGGGTCGAAGAACTATGGCTACACCTTC	CASSYPGQGSKNYGYTF
.	TRBJ1-2	.	TRBV3-1/TRBV3-2	TGTGCCAGCAGCCAAGTAGTGGGTGGCTACACCTTC	CASSQVVGGYTF
.	TRBJ2-1	.	TRBV11-2	TGTGCCAGCAGCTTAGGTCTATACAATGAGCAGTTCTTC	CASSLGLYNEQFF
.	TRBJ1-2	.	TRBV5-1	TGCGCCAGCAGCTTAGGGGAAGCCAACTATGGCTACACCTTC	CASSLGEANYGYTF
few	TRBJ1-1	TRBD1	TRBV5-4	TGTGCCAGCAGCTTTGGGACAGATCTGAACACTGAAGCTTTCTTT	CASSFGTDLNTEAFF
.	TRBJ1-2	.	TRBV7-9	TGTGCCAGCAGCTTAGAACAGGGCAGGGGAGCCTATGGCTACACCTTC	CASSLEQGRGAYGYTF
.	TRBJ1-4	.	TRBV12-3/TRBV12-4	TGTGCCAGCAGTTTTTACAGTAATGAAAAACTGTTTTTT	CASSFYSNEKLFF
.	TRBJ1-3	.	TRBV30	TGTGCCTGGAGTGAAATGTGGCTCTCTGGAAACACCATATATTTT	CAWSEMWLSGNTIYF